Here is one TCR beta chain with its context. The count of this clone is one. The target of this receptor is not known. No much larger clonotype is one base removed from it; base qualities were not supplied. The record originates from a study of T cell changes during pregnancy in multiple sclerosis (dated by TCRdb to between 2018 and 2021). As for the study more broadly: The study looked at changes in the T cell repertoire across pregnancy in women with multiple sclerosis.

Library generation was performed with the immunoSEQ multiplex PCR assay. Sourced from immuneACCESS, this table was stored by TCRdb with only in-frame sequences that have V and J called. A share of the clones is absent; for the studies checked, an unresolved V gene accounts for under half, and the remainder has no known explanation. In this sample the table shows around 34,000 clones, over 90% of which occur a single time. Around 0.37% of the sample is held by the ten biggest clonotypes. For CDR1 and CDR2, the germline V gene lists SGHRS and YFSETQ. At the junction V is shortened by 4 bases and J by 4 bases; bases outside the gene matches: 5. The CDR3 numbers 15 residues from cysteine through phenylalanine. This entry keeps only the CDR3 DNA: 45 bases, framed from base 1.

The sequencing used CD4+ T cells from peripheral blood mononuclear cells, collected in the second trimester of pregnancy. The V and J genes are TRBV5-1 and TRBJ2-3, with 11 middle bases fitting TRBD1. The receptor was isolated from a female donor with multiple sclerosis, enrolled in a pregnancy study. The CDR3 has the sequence CASSRGTGGADTQYF. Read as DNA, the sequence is TGCGCCAGCAGCAGAGGGACAGGGGGAGCAGATACGCAGTATTTT.